The next 14 T cell receptor beta chains were all read from a single sample in a study of shared clonotypes between healthy human individuals. This table comes from immunoSEQ multiplex PCR, and its TCRdb copy is limited to in-frame clones, with some not included. The sample shows about 1 million clones, under 80% of them seen only once. The sample consisted of memory CD4+ T cells sorted from blood. Described subset: CD45RA-negative fraction. These TCRs come from a man aged 18 to 35 in good health.

The chain links TRBV5-1 to TRBJ2-3; D gene uncertain. This CDR3 region has 11 residues. V lost 7 bases, J lost 3 bases, and 6 bases lay in between. In germline, CDR1 is SGHRS, CDR2 YFSETQ. For the CDR3, the DNA is TGCGCCAGCCGTATGACAGATACGCAGTATTTT. Amino acid sequence: CASRMTDTQYF.

The chain recombines TRBV7-2 with TRBJ2-7; 15 bases align to TRBD2. From germline, CDR1 is SGHTA and CDR2 FQGNSA. The CDR3 is 16 amino acids. V lost 1 base to trimming and J lost 4 bases; unmatched junction nucleotides: 2. The CDR3 reads CASSLVGTSGGYEQYF. The CDR3 nucleotides are TGTGCCAGCAGCTTAGTCGGGACTAGCGGGGGGTACGAGCAGTACTTC.

The V and J genes are TRBV6-5 and TRBJ2-7; 7 positions agree with TRBD2. The CDR3 extends over 14 amino acids. Germline V gene data show CDR1 as MNHEY and CDR2 as SVGAGI. V shed 2 bases and J 3 bases; nucleotides not matched to a gene: 4. CDR3 in DNA: TGTGCCAGCAGTTACAGAGCGGGGAACTACGAGCAGTACTTC. Residues: CASSYRAGNYEQYF.

V is TRBV4-1 and J is TRBJ2-7, with D maybe TRBD2 (6 bases). The length of the CDR3 is 17 residues. Germline-derived CDR1 and CDR2 are MGHRA and YSYEKL. The V gene lost 2 bases and the J gene lost 3 bases, with 20 bases spanning the gap. CDR3 amino acids: CASSQRWGVAGRYEQYF. As DNA, the CDR3 is TGCGCCAGCAGCCAAAGATGGGGGGTCGCAGGACGCTACGAGCAGTACTTC.

The CDR3 region is CASRLAGLNEQYF. In DNA, the CDR3 is TGCGCCAGCAGACTAGCGGGGCTCAACGAGCAGTACTTC. The chain recombines TRBV10-2 with TRBJ2-7, with 10 nucleotides matching TRBD2. Per germline, CDR1 WSHSY and CDR2 SAAADI. This CDR3 has 13 amino acids. J gave up 5 bases and V 6 bases, and 4 bases lay outside the gene matches.

J is TRBJ2-3 and V is TRBV7-9; D may correspond to TRBD1 or TRBD2 (5 bases each). Germline lookup yields CDR1 SEHNR and CDR2 FQNEAQ (reference sequence). CDR3 length equals 13 residues. V was pared by 7 bases and J by 6 bases, with 14 bases between. The CDR3 sequence is CASTLGVQDTQYF. CDR3 in DNA: TGTGCCAGCACCCTGGGGGTACAGGATACGCAGTATTTT.

The rearrangement links TRBV4-1 to TRBJ1-5; 7 bases are shared with TRBD1. The CDR3 consists of 15 residues. V lost 4 bases to trimming and J lost 3 bases; unmatched junction nucleotides: 6. CDR1 MGHRA and CDR2 YSYEKL come from the germline V gene. The CDR3 spells CASSPRTGSNQPQHF. The CDR3 DNA follows: TGCGCCAGCAGCCCACGGACAGGATCCAATCAGCCCCAGCATTTT.

The CDR3 DNA reads as TGCGCCAGCCGAGAGGGGGCAGCTGGAAACACCATATATTTT. Translation: CASREGAAGNTIYF. The rearrangement uses TRBV5-1 and TRBJ1-3, with 7 bases identical to TRBD1. CDR1 and CDR2 from the germline V gene are SGHRS and YFSETQ. This CDR3 region has 14 residues. Trimming cost V 7 bases and J 2 bases; bases outside gene matches: 6.

This clone was recorded a few times. V usage is TRBV2 and J usage is TRBJ1-4; 8 positions match TRBD1. Germline V gives CDR1 SNHLY, CDR2 FYNNEI. After removal of 4 bases from V and 3 bases from J, the junction contained 4 bases not matched to a gene. The CDR3 runs to 15 residues. The CDR3 region is CASSAQGAANEKLFF. The DNA of the CDR3 is TGTGCCAGCAGTGCCCAGGGGGCTGCTAATGAAAAACTGTTTTTT.

This chain joins TRBV18 and TRBJ2-7; D ambiguous. Germline V gives CDR1 KGHSH, CDR2 LQKENI. V was trimmed by 0 bases and J by 5 bases, leaving 17 bases between them. The CDR3 is 16 residues long. CDR3 sequence (DNA): TGTGCCAGCTCACCACCCGGTCTTCGAAGCCTAAACGAGCAGTACTTC. Protein: CASSPPGLRSLNEQYF.

The chain couples TRBV18 to TRBJ1-3; D is uncertain. V shed 4 bases and J shed 4 bases, with 14 bases lying between them. Germline CDR1 is KGHSH and CDR2 is LQKENI. The CDR3 is 15 amino acids. For the CDR3, the DNA is TGTGCCAGCTCACTGACCAACCTTCGCGGAAACACCATATATTTT. This gives the protein CASSLTNLRGNTIYF. The full variable domain, its missing parts supplied by reference TRBV18 and TRBJ1-3, is NAGVMQNPRHLVRRRGQEARLRCSPMKGHSHVYWYRQLPEEGLKFMVYLQKENIIDESGMPKERFSAEFPKEGPSILRIQQVVRGDSAAYFCASSLTNLRGNTIYFGEGSWLTVV.

The gene calls are TRBV10-2 and TRBJ1-4; 8 nucleotides agree with TRBD1. Germline V gene lookup returns CDR1 WSHSY and CDR2 SAAADI. V dropped 6 bases and J dropped 7; count of bases not matched to a gene: 7. The CDR3 is made up of 14 amino acids. The CDR3 sequence is CASSPTGVSEKLFF. Written as DNA, the CDR3 is TGCGCCAGCAGCCCGACAGGGGTTAGTGAAAAACTGTTTTTT.

On this clone itself: This sample also contains other DNA sequences that code for the same CDR3. The chain links TRBV9 to TRBJ2-5; D possibly matches TRBD1 or TRBD2 (6 bases each). V was shortened by 0 bases and J by 5 bases, with 8 bases between the two germline ends. CDR3 size: 13 residues. From germline, CDR1 is SGDLS and CDR2 YYNGEE. CDR3 residues: CASSVGGGETQYF. CDR3 nucleotide sequence: TGTGCCAGCAGCGTAGGAGGGGGGGAGACCCAGTACTTC. The full variable domain, with the rest looked up from reference TRBV9 and TRBJ2-5, is DSGVTQTPKHLITATGQRVTLRCSPRSGDLSVYWYQQSLDQGLQFLIQYYNGEERAKGNILERFSAQQFPDLHSELNLSSLELGDSALYFCASSVGGGETQYFGPGTRLLVL.

The chain uses TRBV6-5 and TRBJ1-1, with a tentative D call TRBD1 (5 bases). The CDR3 totals 13 residues. Germline CDR1 reads MNHEY; CDR2 reads SVGAGI. The V gene lost 7 bases and the J gene lost 3 bases, with 12 bases spanning the gap. CDR3 protein: CASTQGAHTEAFF. The CDR3 DNA sequence: TGTGCCAGCACCCAGGGAGCCCACACTGAAGCTTTCTTT.